A selection of T cell receptor beta chains follows, all from one sample in a study of molecular identifiers for immune sequencing clone quantification. TCRdb used MiXCR to reprocess the PCR reads, holding one entry per CDR3 protein. The sample records a few hundred thousand distinct CDR3 sequences, roughly 23% being singletons. Material: naive CD8+ T cells from blood, with Jurkat cell RNA spiked in. These receptors were obtained from a human donor in good health. Some libraries in this study had Jurkat cell RNA spiked in. The CDR3 runs from the conserved cysteine through the conserved F or W. D genes are given only for firm matches. The size of a clone is reported for some rows only, either as once, few or many, or as a class for expanded clones.

NA,TRBV7-9,TRBJ2-6,NA,CASSLTPGSKANILTF,TGTGCCAGCAGCTTAACCCCCGGGTCCAAAGCCAACATCCTGACTTTC
TRBD1,TRBV4-3,TRBJ2-1,few,CASSQVGDRGDEQFF,TGCGCCAGCAGCCAAGTGGGGGACAGGGGGGATGAGCAGTTCTTC
NA,TRBV29-1,TRBJ2-7,many,CSVRRGYEQYF,TGCAGCGTTCGTCGAGGATACGAGCAGTACTTC
NA,TRBV13,TRBJ2-7,NA,CASSSSAGYEQYF,TGTGCCAGCAGCTCCTCGGCAGGGTACGAGCAGTACTTC
NA,TRBV4-3,TRBJ1-1,many,CASSQRAMGGNTEAFF,TGCGCCAGCAGCCAAAGGGCGATGGGGGGAAACACTGAAGCTTTCTTT
TRBD2,TRBV29-1,TRBJ2-2,NA,CSAQAGDFGELFF,TGCAGCGCGCAAGCGGGAGATTTCGGGGAGCTGTTTTTT
NA,TRBV4-1,TRBJ2-7,few,CASSRASPYSSYEQYF,TGCGCCAGCAGTCGCGCTAGCCCTTACAGCTCCTACGAGCAGTACTTC
NA,TRBV7-9,TRBJ2-5,many,CASSLRVEETQYF,TGTGCCAGCAGCTTACGAGTTGAAGAGACCCAGTACTTC
NA,TRBV12-3/TRBV12-4,TRBJ1-1,many,CASGPMATEAFF,TGTGCCAGCGGACCTATGGCCACTGAAGCTTTCTTT
NA,TRBV4-2,TRBJ2-2,few,CASSQDLNTLNTGELFF,TGTGCCAGCAGCCAAGATCTGAACACCCTGAACACCGGGGAGCTGTTTTTT